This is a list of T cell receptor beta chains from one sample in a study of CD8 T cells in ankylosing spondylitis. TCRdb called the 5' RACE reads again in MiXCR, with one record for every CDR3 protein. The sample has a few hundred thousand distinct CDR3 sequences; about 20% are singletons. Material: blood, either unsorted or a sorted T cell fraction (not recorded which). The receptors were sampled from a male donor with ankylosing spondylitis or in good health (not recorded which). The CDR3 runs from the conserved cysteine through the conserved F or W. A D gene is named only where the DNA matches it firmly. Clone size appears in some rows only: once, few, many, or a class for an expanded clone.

CDR3 protein: CATGGRLAGEETQYF
CDR3 DNA: TGTGCCACGGGCGGAAGACTAGCGGGAGAAGAGACCCAGTACTTC
clone size: -
J gene: TRBJ2-5
D gene: TRBD2
V gene: TRBV10-3

CDR3 protein: CASSLLQISYEQYF
CDR3 DNA: TGTGCCAGCAGCTTGTTGCAGATCTCCTACGAGCAGTACTTC
clone size: few
J gene: TRBJ2-7
D gene: -
V gene: TRBV5-5

CDR3 protein: CASSTIAGGYNEQFF
CDR3 DNA: TGTGCCAGTAGTACAATAGCGGGAGGGTACAATGAGCAGTTCTTC
clone size: -
J gene: TRBJ2-1
D gene: TRBD2
V gene: TRBV19

CDR3 protein: CASSNGTIRGGAYNEQFF
CDR3 DNA: TGTGCCAGCAGTAACGGGACTATTCGGGGGGGGGCATACAATGAGCAGTTCTTC
clone size: -
J gene: TRBJ2-1
D gene: TRBD2
V gene: TRBV6-5

CDR3 protein: CASRVGATEQYF
CDR3 DNA: TGTGCCAGCAGGGTAGGGGCCACGGAGCAGTACTTC
clone size: many
J gene: TRBJ2-7
D gene: -
V gene: TRBV12-3/TRBV12-4

CDR3 protein: CASSLGWELFF
CDR3 DNA: TGCGCCAGCAGCTTGGGCTGGGAGCTGTTTTTT
clone size: many
J gene: TRBJ2-2
D gene: -
V gene: TRBV5-1

CDR3 protein: CASSRDWELNYNEQFF
CDR3 DNA: TGCGCCAGCAGCCGGGATTGGGAACTTAACTACAATGAGCAGTTCTTC
clone size: -
J gene: TRBJ2-1
D gene: -
V gene: TRBV4-3

CDR3 protein: CATSDRAGANVLTF
CDR3 DNA: TGTGCCACCTCCGACAGAGCTGGGGCCAACGTCCTGACTTTC
clone size: large
J gene: TRBJ2-6
D gene: -
V gene: TRBV6-4

CDR3 protein: CASSLPGDQPQHF
CDR3 DNA: TGTGCCAGCAGTCTCCCGGGAGATCAGCCCCAGCATTTT
clone size: few
J gene: TRBJ1-5
D gene: -
V gene: TRBV12-3/TRBV12-4

CDR3 protein: CSARDRDRVQRYEQYF
CDR3 DNA: TGCAGTGCTAGAGATCGTGACAGGGTCCAGCGGTACGAGCAGTACTTC
clone size: -
J gene: TRBJ2-7
D gene: TRBD1
V gene: TRBV20-1

CDR3 protein: CSVATPRADTQYF
CDR3 DNA: TGCAGCGTTGCCACTCCTCGTGCTGATACGCAGTATTTT
clone size: few
J gene: TRBJ2-3
D gene: -
V gene: TRBV29-1

CDR3 protein: CASSFDPTGMNVEGSYEQYF
CDR3 DNA: TGTGCCAGCAGTTTTGACCCGACAGGGATGAACGTGGAAGGCTCCTACGAGCAGTACTTC
clone size: -
J gene: TRBJ2-7
D gene: TRBD1
V gene: TRBV6-2/TRBV6-3

CDR3 protein: CASSSILAEKETQYF
CDR3 DNA: TGTGCCAGCAGCTCTATTTTAGCGGAAAAAGAGACCCAGTACTTC
clone size: -
J gene: TRBJ2-5
D gene: -
V gene: TRBV11-2

CDR3 protein: CASGFGTGGYDEQFF
CDR3 DNA: TGTGCTAGTGGTTTTGGGACAGGGGGATACGATGAGCAGTTCTTC
clone size: -
J gene: TRBJ2-1
D gene: TRBD1
V gene: TRBV12-5

CDR3 protein: CASSALGGRSSYEQYF
CDR3 DNA: TGTGCCAGCAGTGCCCTCGGGGGCCGGAGCTCCTACGAGCAGTACTTC
clone size: many
J gene: TRBJ2-7
D gene: -
V gene: TRBV12-3/TRBV12-4

CDR3 protein: CASSLRDNEKLFF
CDR3 DNA: TGTGCCAGCAGCTTGCGGGACAATGAAAAACTGTTTTTT
clone size: many
J gene: TRBJ1-4
D gene: -
V gene: TRBV5-6

CDR3 protein: CASSQDGLPTREQFF
CDR3 DNA: TGTGCCAGCAGCCAAGATGGACTACCGACCCGTGAGCAGTTCTTC
clone size: few
J gene: TRBJ2-1
D gene: -
V gene: TRBV14

CDR3 protein: CASSHVGVSEQYF
CDR3 DNA: TGTGCCAGCAGTCATGTCGGGGTTAGCGAGCAGTACTTC
clone size: -
J gene: TRBJ2-7
D gene: -
V gene: TRBV14

CDR3 protein: CASSGPLAEPSYNEQFF
CDR3 DNA: TGTGCCAGCAGCGGTCCCCTAGCGGAGCCTTCCTACAATGAGCAGTTCTTC
clone size: -
J gene: TRBJ2-1
D gene: TRBD2
V gene: TRBV9

CDR3 protein: CASSRRQDQETQYF
CDR3 DNA: TGCGCCAGCAGCAGACGACAAGACCAAGAGACCCAGTACTTC
clone size: many
J gene: TRBJ2-5
D gene: -
V gene: TRBV5-1

CDR3 protein: CAISRGLEEGAGELFF
CDR3 DNA: TGTGCCATCAGTCGGGGACTGGAAGAAGGAGCCGGGGAGCTGTTTTTT
clone size: few
J gene: TRBJ2-2
D gene: -
V gene: TRBV10-3

CDR3 protein: CATSRDLGQEYNEQFF
CDR3 DNA: TGTGCCACCAGCAGAGATTTAGGACAGGAGTACAATGAGCAGTTCTTC
clone size: many
J gene: TRBJ2-1
D gene: TRBD1
V gene: TRBV15

CDR3 protein: CASSLTTGGLGTEAFF
CDR3 DNA: TGCGCCAGCAGCCTGACGACAGGGGGCTTGGGGACTGAAGCTTTCTTT
clone size: -
J gene: TRBJ1-1
D gene: TRBD1
V gene: TRBV4-1

CDR3 protein: CASSDGGEQYF
CDR3 DNA: TGCGCCAGCAGTGACGGGGGCGAGCAGTACTTC
clone size: few
J gene: TRBJ2-7
D gene: -
V gene: TRBV10-2

CDR3 protein: CASSPPEREADTQYF
CDR3 DNA: TGTGCCAGCAGTCCACCCGAGCGGGAGGCGGATACGCAGTATTTT
clone size: few
J gene: TRBJ2-3
D gene: TRBD2
V gene: TRBV6-1

CDR3 protein: CASSQDFLTGELFF
CDR3 DNA: TGTGCCAGCAGCCAAGATTTTCTGACCGGGGAGCTGTTTTTT
clone size: -
J gene: TRBJ2-2
D gene: -
V gene: TRBV4-2

CDR3 protein: CAISLGLAGGPVEQYF
CDR3 DNA: TGTGCCATCAGCCTGGGACTAGCGGGAGGGCCGGTCGAGCAGTACTTC
clone size: -
J gene: TRBJ2-7
D gene: TRBD2
V gene: TRBV10-3

CDR3 protein: CASSRPRQGASDTQYF
CDR3 DNA: TGTGCCAGCAGCCGCCCGAGACAGGGGGCCTCAGATACGCAGTATTTT
clone size: -
J gene: TRBJ2-3
D gene: TRBD1
V gene: TRBV4-2

CDR3 protein: CASSPRVPQETQYF
CDR3 DNA: TGTGCCAGCAGTCCCAGGGTGCCCCAAGAGACCCAGTACTTC
clone size: few
J gene: TRBJ2-5
D gene: -
V gene: TRBV28

CDR3 protein: CSASPTGGRGTEAFF
CDR3 DNA: TGCAGTGCTAGTCCTACAGGGGGCCGGGGCACTGAAGCTTTCTTT
clone size: -
J gene: TRBJ1-1
D gene: TRBD1
V gene: TRBV20-1

CDR3 protein: CSARDSAGGTNTGELFF
CDR3 DNA: TGCAGTGCTAGAGATTCGGCAGGGGGCACGAACACCGGGGAGCTGTTTTTT
clone size: few
J gene: TRBJ2-2
D gene: TRBD1
V gene: TRBV20-1

CDR3 protein: CASSLPGGLAGEGYQETQYF
CDR3 DNA: TGTGCCAGCAGTTTACCCGGCGGACTAGCGGGAGAGGGGTACCAAGAGACCCAGTACTTC
clone size: -
J gene: TRBJ2-5
D gene: TRBD2
V gene: TRBV28

CDR3 protein: CASSLRDRRWNTEAFF
CDR3 DNA: TGCGCCAGCAGCCTCCGGGACAGACGATGGAACACTGAAGCTTTCTTT
clone size: few
J gene: TRBJ1-1
D gene: TRBD1
V gene: TRBV5-1